Following are 3 T cell receptor beta chains from one sample sequenced in a study of blood T cells in healthy people across ages. Then a second PCR, running about 6 to 11 cycles, was carried out with a sample-barcoded 5' primer and a J-beta primer mix. Using its own MiXCR run on the 5' RACE reads, TCRdb lists one record per CDR3 protein. The repertoire holds around 780,000 distinct CDR3 sequences, about 26% seen once, with 3% in the top ten. A further study also used this sample, focusing on T cells of mothers and their children.

Material: blood. These receptor sequences come from a boy between 5 and 17 years old in good health.

The V and J genes are TRBV5-1 and TRBJ2-5, with D unresolved. The CDR3 has 13 residues. Trimming stripped 0 bases from V and 6 bases from J, with 9 bases between. Germline values: CDR1 SGHRS, CDR2 YFSETQ. In nucleotides, the CDR3 is TGCGCCAGCAGCTTGGACTTTCCGAAGACCCAGTACTTC. Its protein product is CASSLDFPKTQYF.

This chain uses TRBV18 with TRBJ2-6; D is uncertain. V was trimmed by 2 bases and J by 0 bases, leaving 8 bases between them. Per the germline V gene, CDR1 is KGHSH and CDR2 is LQKENI. This CDR3 contains 16 residues. CDR3 protein: CASSPAGPSGANVLTF. The CDR3 bases are TGTGCCAGCTCACCAGCCGGACCCTCTGGGGCCAACGTCCTGACTTTC.

This clonotype was detected only once. The CDR3 sequence is CASSQVAGGPGEQFF. The CDR3 DNA reads as TGTGCCAGCAGCCAAGTAGCGGGAGGGCCGGGTGAGCAGTTCTTC. The chain employs TRBV3-1 and TRBJ2-5; 11 bases map to TRBD2. The J call may be wrong; the DNA end is better matched by TRBJ2-1. CDR3 length: 15 amino acids. The V gene's germline CDR1 is LGHDT and CDR2 YNNKEL (reference sequence).